The 24 T cell receptor beta chains below come from one sample, sequenced in a study of blood T cell repertoires in COVID-19. Sequencing was performed with immunoSEQ multiplex PCR; in TCRdb, only in-frame clones are kept and a portion is missing. Among roughly 350,000 clones listed, 75% to 90% were seen once. The sample consisted of peripheral blood. These receptors were taken from a woman between 45 and 65 years old with COVID-19, enrolled during active disease.

In its sample, this clone was seen once. The V and J genes are TRBV7-2 and TRBJ2-5; 13 bases agree with TRBD2. The CDR3 length is 15 residues. Germline assignment: CDR1 SGHTA and CDR2 FQGNSA. J gave up 5 bases and V 5 bases, and 5 bases lay outside the gene matches. CDR3 sequence reads: CASSPQTSGRETQYF. The DNA of the CDR3 is TGTGCCAGCAGCCCTCAGACTAGCGGGAGGGAGACCCAGTACTTC.

The chain is built from TRBV5-1 and TRBJ1-4; TRBD1 matches 7 bases. Germline CDR1 is SGHRS and CDR2 is YFSETQ. V lost 1 base to trimming and J lost 6 bases; unmatched junction nucleotides: 15. The CDR3 has 18 amino acids. CDR3 amino acids: CASSLNLGENRGDEKLFF. CDR3 DNA sequence: TGCGCCAGCAGCTTGAATTTAGGAGAGAACAGGGGTGATGAAAAACTGTTTTTT.

The rearrangement uses TRBV2 and TRBJ2-5, with 15 bases matching TRBD2. There are 20 residues in the CDR3. V was pared by 5 bases and J by 0 bases, with 13 bases of the junction left unmatched. Germline V gene lookup returns CDR1 SNHLY and CDR2 FYNNEI. The CDR3 region has the DNA TGTGCCAGCAGTTCCACTTCCGGACTAGCGGGAGGGATTTACCAAGAGACCCAGTACTTC. Residues: CASSSTSGLAGGIYQETQYF.

This clone showed up just a few times. The chain combines TRBV20-1 with TRBJ1-1; TRBD1 might be the D (5 bases). The CDR3 is 11 residues long. Trimming removed 5 bases from V and 9 bases from J, with 13 bases in between. Germline V gene sequence: CDR1 DFQATT, CDR2 SNEGSKA (reference sequence). DNA of the CDR3: TGCAGTGCTCAGACGGGGGTTCAAGCTTTCTTT. Amino acid sequence: CSAQTGVQAFF.

The J gene is TRBJ1-1, the V gene TRBV19, with D possibly being TRBD1 (6 bases). Between the trimmed V and J ends, which lost 7 bases and 1 base, there was a span of 13 bases. The V gene's germline CDR1 is LNHDA and CDR2 SQIVND (reference sequence). The CDR3 is 14 residues long. CDR3 in amino acids: CASTGGGPNTEAFF. The DNA of the CDR3 is TGTGCCAGTACGGGGGGCGGACCGAACACTGAAGCTTTCTTT.

Points on this clone: A read error may account for a junction end that differs from germline. The chain joins TRBV3-1 (or the pseudogene TRBV3-2) to TRBJ1-2; a weak D match, TRBD1 (6 bases). The germline V gene has CDR1 LGHDT and CDR2 YNNKEL (reference sequence). The CDR3 is made up of 13 amino acids. CDR3 amino acids: CARSRGGAGGYTF. The CDR3 DNA reads as TGTGCCCGCAGCCGGGGGGGGGCAGGAGGCTACACCTTC.

V is TRBV5-1 and J is TRBJ1-1; D is possibly TRBD1 (5 bases). Trimming took off 2 bases at V and 0 bases at J, with 14 bases between the two ends. Germline loops: CDR1 SGHRS, CDR2 YFSETQ. The length of the CDR3 is 16 residues. The CDR3 sequence: CASSLQARILNTEAFF. CDR3 nucleotides: TGCGCCAGCAGCTTACAGGCCAGAATCTTGAACACTGAAGCTTTCTTT. Supplemented by reference TRBV5-1 and TRBJ1-1, the full variable domain reads KAGVTQTPRYLIKTRGQQVTLSCSPISGHRSVSWYQQTPGQGLQFLFEYFSETQRNKGNFPGRFSGRQFSNSRSEMNVSTLELGDSALYLCASSLQARILNTEAFFGQGTRLTVV.

The rearrangement links TRBV19 to TRBJ2-1; 9 nucleotides line up with TRBD2. Germline CDR1 LNHDA, CDR2 SQIVND (reference sequence). The V segment lost 1 base and the J segment 3 bases; nucleotides outside the gene matches: 4. CDR3 length: 16 residues. CDR3 loop: CASSIGAGGLYNEQFF. DNA for the CDR3: TGTGCCAGTAGTATAGGAGCGGGAGGACTCTACAATGAGCAGTTCTTC.

This clone turned up a few times. The rearrangement joins TRBV12-5 to TRBJ1-1; no clear D gene. The CDR3 contains 11 residues. Germline V gene sequence: CDR1 LGHNT, CDR2 FRNRAP. V lost 8 bases, J lost 3 bases, and 7 bases lay in between. The CDR3 DNA reads TGTGCTAGTCTCCGGGACACTGAAGCTTTCTTT. This codes for CASLRDTEAFF.

The rearrangement joins TRBV27 to TRBJ1-5; D call uncertain. Trimming removed 4 bases from V and 2 bases from J, with 18 bases in between. The CDR3 spans 17 residues. Per the germline V gene, CDR1 is MNHEY and CDR2 is SMNVEV (reference sequence). CDR3 coding DNA: TGTGCCAGCAGTTCGCGGGTTCCTTCAATCGGCAATCAGCCCCAGCATTTT. Translated, it gives CASSSRVPSIGNQPQHF.

The chain employs TRBV7-3 and TRBJ2-7; D is perhaps TRBD2 (5 bases). Per the germline V gene, CDR1 is SGHTA and CDR2 is FQGTGA. V shed 0 bases and J shed 2 bases, with 11 bases lying between them. This CDR3 has 15 amino acids. This CDR3 reads CASSLTPGSTYEQYF. The CDR3, as DNA: TGTGCCAGCAGCTTAACCCCGGGATCTACCTACGAGCAGTACTTC.

The V call is TRBV28, the J call TRBJ1-1, with 12 nucleotides matching TRBD1. The CDR3 length is 17 residues. V gave up 4 bases and J gave up 4 bases; unmatched junction bases: 10. Germline V gives CDR1 MDHEN, CDR2 SYDVKM. CDR3 amino acids: CASSSPGQGAHGTEAFF. The CDR3, as DNA: TGTGCCAGCAGTTCACCGGGACAGGGGGCGCATGGCACTGAAGCTTTCTTT.

Remarks on this clone: The same CDR3 is also encoded by other DNA sequences in this sample. The gene calls are TRBV9 and TRBJ1-2; 7 positions match TRBD1. After removal of 2 bases from V and 2 bases from J, the junction contained 3 bases not matched to a gene. This CDR3 comprises 14 residues. The germline gives CDR1 SGDLS, CDR2 YYNGEE. CDR3 in amino acids: CASSVSTGNYGYTF. CDR3 nucleotide sequence: TGTGCCAGCAGCGTTTCGACAGGGAACTATGGCTACACCTTC.

V is TRBV5-4 and J is TRBJ2-3; 10 positions agree with TRBD1. This CDR3 has 15 amino acids. Germline trimming cut 4 bases from V and 9 bases from J; bases unmatched to any gene: 11. The germline gives CDR1 SGHNT, CDR2 YYREEE (reference sequence). CDR3 region: CASSPRDRGYITQYF. CDR3 nucleotide sequence: TGTGCCAGCAGCCCCCGGGACAGGGGATATATCACGCAGTATTTT. Complete variable domain (other parts from reference TRBV5-4 and TRBJ2-3): ETGVTQSPTHLIKTRGQQVTLRCSSQSGHNTVSWYQQALGQGPQFIFQYYREEENGRGNFPPRFSGLQFPNYSSELNVNALELDDSALYLCASSPRDRGYITQYFGPGTRLTVL.

The chain uses TRBV7-9 and TRBJ2-5; 10 nucleotides align to TRBD2. The CDR3 totals 14 residues. J gave up 5 bases and V 6 bases, and 6 bases lay outside the gene matches. Germline V gene sequence: CDR1 SEHNR, CDR2 FQNEAQ (reference sequence). The CDR3 sequence is CASRGAGGPETQYF. In DNA form, the CDR3 reads TGTGCCAGCAGGGGAGCGGGAGGGCCGGAGACCCAGTACTTC. The full variable domain, rest sourced from reference TRBV7-9 and TRBJ2-5, is DTGVSQNPRHKITKRGQNVTFRCDPISEHNRLYWYRQTLGQGPEFLTYFQNEAQLEKSRLLSDRFSAERPKGSFSTLEIQRTEQGDSAMYLCASRGAGGPETQYFGPGTRLLVL.

This chain joins TRBV10-3 and TRBJ2-3; 8 bases align to TRBD2. The CDR3 contains 14 residues. Trimming cost V 2 bases and J 7 bases; bases outside gene matches: 5. The germline V gene encodes CDR1 ENHRY and CDR2 SYGVKD. CDR3 in DNA: TGTGCCATCAGTGAGGCCGGGACTAGATATACGCAGTATTTT. This gives the protein CAISEAGTRYTQYF.

The chain recombines TRBV18 with TRBJ2-7, with TRBD1 as a possible D gene (6 bases). Germline assignment: CDR1 KGHSH and CDR2 LQKENI. The V end lost 4 bases, the J end lost 1 base, and 8 bases lay between the germline ends. The CDR3 runs to 13 residues. Written as DNA, the CDR3 is TGTGCCAGCTCACAAGGACAGTCCTACGAGCAGTACTTC. Encoded protein: CASSQGQSYEQYF.

The V and J genes are TRBV3-1 (or the pseudogene TRBV3-2) and TRBJ2-2; 8 nucleotides line up with TRBD2. With V trimmed by 3 bases and J by 3 bases, 12 bases remained unmatched. The CDR3 loop spans 18 amino acids. Germline V gene data show CDR1 as LGHDT and CDR2 as YNNKEL (reference sequence). CDR3 sequence reads: CASSHGPVSGSHTGELFF. CDR3 bases: TGTGCCAGCAGCCACGGTCCGGTCAGCGGGAGCCACACCGGGGAGCTGTTTTTT.

V usage is TRBV6-5 and J usage is TRBJ2-3; 7 positions match TRBD2. There are 13 residues in the CDR3. Germline CDR1 reads MNHEY; CDR2 reads SVGAGI. CDR3 nucleotides: TGTGGCACCAGCGTCAGCGGGACGGATACGCAGTATTTT. Translation: CGTSVSGTDTQYF.

V usage is TRBV5-1 and J usage is TRBJ1-5; D is unresolved. CDR1 is SGHRS, CDR2 YFSETQ, per germline. The CDR3 length is 14 residues. The germline V and J ends were trimmed by 0 bases and 3 bases, with 7 bases remaining between them. CDR3 sequence (DNA): TGCGCCAGCAGCTTGGACGGTCCCAATCAGCCCCAGCATTTT. It encodes CASSLDGPNQPQHF.

J is TRBJ2-5 and V is TRBV3-1 (or the pseudogene TRBV3-2), with 8 bases aligning to TRBD1. Trimming removed 4 bases from V and 5 bases from J; junction bases left unmatched: 21. The length of the CDR3 is 19 residues. Germline assignment: CDR1 LGHDT and CDR2 YNNKEL (reference sequence). The DNA of the CDR3 is TGTGCCAGCAGCCGTAATTTAGGGACAGGTGGTAACTTCGTGGAGACCCAGTACTTC. It yields the protein CASSRNLGTGGNFVETQYF.

The V and J genes are TRBV6-5 and TRBJ2-2; D uncertain. Germline loops: CDR1 MNHEY, CDR2 SVGAGI. The CDR3 is made up of 13 amino acids. The ends were cut back, 10 bases at V and 4 bases at J, with 13 bases in the middle. CDR3 coding DNA: TGTGCCACATGGTTTACGGGCACCGGGGAGCTGTTTTTT. Its translation: CATWFTGTGELFF.

The chain joins TRBV6-2 or TRBV6-3 to TRBJ2-3; 16 bases are shared with TRBD2. The CDR3 consists of 17 residues. Losses at the gene ends were 5 bases for V and 3 bases for J; bases not matched to a gene: 5. The germline CDR1 and CDR2 sequences are MNHEY and SVGEGT. Here the CDR3 reads CASSPSGLAGGTDTQYF. The CDR3 DNA is TGTGCCAGCAGTCCGTCGGGACTAGCGGGAGGGACAGATACGCAGTATTTT.

The V gene is TRBV7-8, the J gene TRBJ2-7; TRBD2 is a possible D gene (5 bases). The CDR3 runs 15 residues. Deletions cut 7 bases from V and 2 bases from J, with 18 bases between. CDR1 is SGHVS, CDR2 FQNEAQ, per germline. The DNA of the CDR3 is TGTGCCAGCACCGTATCGCGGGTCCCGACCTACGAGCAGTACTTC. As protein: CASTVSRVPTYEQYF.